This T cell receptor (beta chain) stems from a study of T-cell memory formation after mild COVID-19. V was trimmed by 0 bases and J by 6 bases, leaving 12 bases between them. The CDR3 covers 15 residues. Germline assignment: CDR1 LGHNA and CDR2 YSLEER. UMIs and sample barcodes were carried by the TCR alpha and TCR beta cDNA libraries that 5'RACE produced using constant-segment primers. TCRdb re-called the 5' RACE reads with MiXCR, one entry per CDR3 protein. The table lists about 470,000 distinct CDR3 sequences, approximately 18% of them singletons. As to this clonotype: No antigen is known for it.

Study observations and caveats: Among clones contracting day 15 to 85, CD4/CD8 was balanced, whereas later expanders leaned CD4+.

V gene TRBV4-3 combines with J gene TRBJ2-4; tentative D call: TRBD2 (6 bases). The sequence came from an adult woman who had mild COVID-19 (a few samples of this study predate the infection). Cell type and time point are not known. Sequencing was performed on PBMCs or a T cell subset sorted from them (not recorded which). CDR3 DNA: TGCGCCAGCAGCCAAGAGGCGGCGGGACCAAACATTCAGTACTTC. This sequence encodes CASSQEAAGPNIQYF.